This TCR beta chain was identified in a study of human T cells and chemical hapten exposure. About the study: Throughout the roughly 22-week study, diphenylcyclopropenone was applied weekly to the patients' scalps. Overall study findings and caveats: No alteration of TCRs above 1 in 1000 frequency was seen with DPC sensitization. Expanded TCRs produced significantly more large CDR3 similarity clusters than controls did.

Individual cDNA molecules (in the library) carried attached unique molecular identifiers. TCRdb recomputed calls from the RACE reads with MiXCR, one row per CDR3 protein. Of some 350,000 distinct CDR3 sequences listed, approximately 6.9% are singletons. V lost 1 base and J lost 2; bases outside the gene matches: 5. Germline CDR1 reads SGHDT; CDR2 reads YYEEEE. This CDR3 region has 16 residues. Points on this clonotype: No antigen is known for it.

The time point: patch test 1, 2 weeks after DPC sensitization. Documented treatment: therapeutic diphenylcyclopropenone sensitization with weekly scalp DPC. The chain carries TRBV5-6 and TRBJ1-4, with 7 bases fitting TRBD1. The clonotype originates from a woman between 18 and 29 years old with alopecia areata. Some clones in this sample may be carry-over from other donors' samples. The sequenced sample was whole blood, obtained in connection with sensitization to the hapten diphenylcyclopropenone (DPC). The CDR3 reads CASSLTGERTNEKLFF. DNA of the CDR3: TGTGCCAGCAGCTTGACAGGGGAAAGGACTAATGAAAAACTGTTTTTT.